The rows below give T cell receptor beta chains drawn from one sample of a study of T cells expressing NK-cell markers. TCRdb reanalyzed the 5' RACE reads, giving one entry per CDR3 protein sequence and no DNA. The sample's table shows around 110,000 distinct CDR3 sequences. Material for sequencing was blood T cells: a sorted CD56 or NKG2C T cell subset, CD4+ or CD8+ T cells, or bulk PBMC T cells (not recorded which). The receptors here all came from a woman aged 18 to 75 in good health. Each CDR3 is given with its conserved first and last residue.

TRBV28	TRBJ2-1	17	CASSLPWYEANNNEQFF
TRBV12-3/TRBV12-4	TRBJ1-1	17	CASSPPGHSPGPLEAFF
TRBV20-1	TRBJ1-1	13	CSAKPLGVTEAFF
TRBV5-1	TRBJ2-3	13	CASTGGSTDTQYF
TRBV11-2	TRBJ2-1	16	CASSLGYGQSYNEQFF
TRBV5-1	TRBJ2-1	14	CASSPGLAGGTQFF
TRBV5-1	TRBJ1-1	14	CASSFQGGVTEAFF
TRBV7-9	TRBJ1-1	12	CASSLATGEAFF
TRBV10-3	TRBJ2-1	14	CAIMAGLEHNEQFF
TRBV5-8	TRBJ1-4	15	CASSEGTGGHEKLFF
TRBV5-4	TRBJ2-5	13	CASSLSVEETQYF
TRBV6-1	TRBJ2-5	17	CASSEKIARERTETQYF
TRBV28	TRBJ2-3	15	CASSLLAGGTDTQYF
TRBV6-2/TRBV6-3	TRBJ1-6	15	CASSRTQEYNSPLHF
TRBV4-2	TRBJ2-7	16	CASSPTGGTGGYEQYF
TRBV5-1	TRBJ2-5	15	CASSISGTSGETQYF
TRBV4-3	TRBJ1-4	15	CASSQDPGSGEKLFF
TRBV27	TRBJ1-6	15	CASNRGFSYNSPLHF
TRBV13	TRBJ2-3	15	CASSLYKRSTDTQYF
TRBV20-1	TRBJ2-1	15	CSARGLVNSYNEQFF
TRBV5-6	TRBJ1-5	14	CASSLEGGSEPQHF
TRBV11-2	TRBJ1-2	14	CASSSKTAGYGYTF
TRBV25-1	TRBJ2-3	16	CASSDYYSNSTDTQYF
TRBV19	TRBJ2-1	14	CASSPPGGGLGDVF
TRBV10-3	TRBJ2-7	15	CAISEAVAGAYEQYF
TRBV20-1	TRBJ1-1	13	CSARATGSIEAFF
TRBV28	TRBJ1-1	14	CASSLTGKNTEAFF
TRBV9	TRBJ1-2	15	CASSPSSGLNYGYTF
TRBV4-3	TRBJ1-3	19	CASSQDRSGGEDSGNTIYF
TRBV7-9	TRBJ2-7	16	CASSPKTGTGLYEQYF
TRBV29-1	TRBJ2-1	17	CSVKKSDRTPSYNEQFF
TRBV7-2	TRBJ2-3	18	CASSSLGLAGILEYTQYF
TRBV28	TRBJ2-7	13	CASNGQSSYEQYF
TRBV7-2	TRBJ2-7	13	CASSFSGPYEQYF
TRBV4-1	TRBJ1-1	15	CASSHLQGLNTEAFF
TRBV29-1	TRBJ2-7	15	CSVEFSGRRSYEQYF
TRBV7-2	TRBJ2-1	15	CASSFGTGAYNEQFF
TRBV7-3	TRBJ2-1	14	CASSPTGTGTGGFF
TRBV4-3	TRBJ2-1	19	CASSQDQGGEALSYNEQFF
TRBV6-2/TRBV6-3	TRBJ1-5	15	CASSSIFGSNQPQHF
TRBV5-6	TRBJ2-5	15	CASSLGPNLSKTQYF
TRBV14	TRBJ1-2	13	CASSLTARYGYTF
TRBV27	TRBJ1-1	14	CASSLFGGVTEAFF
TRBV5-6	TRBJ2-1	17	CASSSGTSAYSYNEQFF
TRBV7-2	TRBJ2-1	15	CASTDMDRAYNEQFF
TRBV7-6	TRBJ2-2	11	CAVRLHGELFF
TRBV12-3/TRBV12-4	TRBJ2-4	12	CASSSFKNIQYF
TRBV10-2	TRBJ2-5	15	CASSDLALAKETQYF
TRBV12-3/TRBV12-4	TRBJ2-7	14	CASSVHRSTYEQYF
TRBV20-1	TRBJ2-5	15	CSARGTSGGSETQYF
TRBV25-1	TRBJ1-2	12	CASTDRIYGYTF
TRBV29-1	TRBJ2-7	12	CSVVLVDYEQYF